This TCR beta chain was documented in a study of CD8 T cells in ankylosing spondylitis. TCRdb reprocessed the 5' RACE reads with MiXCR, giving one entry per CDR3 protein. Of roughly 700,000 distinct CDR3 sequences listed, 15% to 20% are singletons. In regard to this clonotype: No antigen is known for it.

Study-level points and caveats: Seven to nine highly homologous variants made up a TCR beta motif that seemed to typify ankylosing spondylitis blood.

The sequencing sample was made of blood, either unsorted or a sorted T cell fraction (not recorded which). The TCR comes from a male donor with ankylosing spondylitis.

The DNA of the CDR3 is TGTGCCAGCAGCGTACATAGGCTTTTTAACTATGGCTACACCTTC. Translated: CASSVHRLFNYGYTF. The chain couples TRBV9 to TRBJ1-2; D not resolved. The CDR3 sequence is 15 residues long. Trimming pared 1 base from V and 1 base from J, leaving 11 bases between. Germline CDR1 SGDLS, CDR2 YYNGEE.